This TCR beta chain is from a study of OX40 agonist ivuxolimab in advanced cancers. Describing the broader study: Ivuxolimab was a fully human IgG2 agonistic monoclonal antibody targeting the costimulatory receptor OX40 (CD134). Intravenous ivuxolimab was administered to patients every 2 weeks at six dose levels: 0.01, 0.1, 0.3, 1.5, 3 and 10 mg/kg. Among the roughly 52 dose-escalation patients, around 19 had hepatocellular carcinoma, approximately 15 melanoma, 9 renal cell carcinoma and 9 head and neck cancer. The dose-escalation cohort was about 83% male with a mean age of approximately 60 years, ranging from about 20 to 85. Patients were allowed to have had prior anti-PD-1, anti-PD-L1 or anti-CTLA-4 therapy, and approximately 41% of the dose-escalation patients had previously received checkpoint inhibitors. Partial responses were achieved by three dose-escalation patients, of whom one had hepatocellular carcinoma and two had cutaneous melanoma. The point of sequencing TCRbeta in the periphery was to test whether ivuxolimab changed TCR sequence diversity and drove clonal T-cell expansion. The paper describes the monotherapy dose-escalation part (N ≈ 52 patients) of the phase I trial of ivuxolimab.

Genomic DNA was extracted from sorted cells for sequencing of the TCRbeta CDR3 region. TCRbeta CDR3 regions were sequenced using the immunoSEQ Assay. The clones in this table, taken by TCRdb from immuneACCESS, are in-frame only. Not every clone is retained; where verified, under half of the shortfall comes from an unresolved V gene, and the cause of the rest is unknown. Within this sample are roughly 49,000 clones, with roughly nine tenths of them counted one time only. The top ten constitute around half of the sample. Results the study describes overall, beyond this receptor: Which antigens the clonally expanded peripheral T cells were specific for was not determined. After ivuxolimab, expanded clones were on average more numerous among CD8+ T cells than among CD4+ T cells. Low levels of normalized T-cell clonal expansion were also seen in some nonresponding patients. At doses of 0.1 to 3.0 mg/kg, clonal expansion of both CD4+ and CD8+ T cells in blood was seen between baseline and week 6. In the 0.1-3.0 mg/kg groups, partial responders had among the lowest normalized peripheral clonal expansion, particularly in CD8+ T cells.

V is pruned by 0 bases and J by 4 bases, leaving 6 bases of the junction without a gene match. In the germline V gene, CDR1 corresponds to SGHAT and CDR2 to FQNNGV. The CDR3 starts with the cysteine, ends with the phenylalanine, and has 17 residues. Just CDR3 DNA is preserved here, 51 bases in frame from base 1. A word on this clone: The specificity of this receptor is unknown. No per-base quality is available; no much larger clone lies one base away.

Patients with a history of autoimmune disease or receiving systemic immunosuppression were excluded from the trial. In every dose cohort, peripheral blood was drawn for TCR sequencing at baseline, cycle 4 day 1, and cycle 7 day 1. Samples were obtained from an open-label, multicenter, first-in-human phase I dose-escalation trial of ivuxolimab. The trial enrolled adults with locally advanced or metastatic head and neck squamous cell, hepatocellular, melanoma or renal cell carcinoma. CD4+ and CD8+ T cells were sorted separately from peripheral blood before TCR sequencing. The V gene is TRBV11-2 and the J gene is TRBJ2-1, with 10 junctional bases fitting TRBD1. The TCR was taken from an adult with an advanced solid tumor such as melanoma, head and neck, liver or kidney cancer. The source material was CD4+ or CD8+ T cells sorted from blood, sampled in a trial of the OX40 agonist ivuxolimab. The CDR3 sequence is CASSLDGGTGAYNEQFF. DNA sequence: TGTGCCAGCAGCTTAGATGGGGGGACAGGGGCTTACAATGAGCAGTTCTTC.